These T cell receptor beta chains were read from a single sample in a study of T cells in Graves' hyperthyroidism and ophthalmopathy. In TCRdb, the multiplex PCR reads were re-called with MiXCR into one record per CDR3 protein. This repertoire shows 500,000 to 750,000 distinct CDR3 sequences, about a sixth found once; its top ten account for around 6.6%. Sequenced sample: blood. The receptors shown here come from a woman aged 30 to 39 with Graves' hyperthyroidism. CDR3s include the opening cysteine and the closing phenylalanine or tryptophan. A D gene is named only where the DNA matches it firmly. Size is stated for part of the rows, as once, few or many counts, or as a class when the clone is expanded.

CDR3nt	CDR3aa	len	abundance	v_gene	j_gene	d_gene
TGTGCCAGCAGTGTGCCGGAGGCAGGGGGCCAGAATTCACCCCTCCACTTT	CASSVPEAGGQNSPLHF	17	many	TRBV27	TRBJ1-6	TRBD1
TGTGCCAGCAGTTTACTACAGGGGGTGGGTCAGCCCCAGCATTTT	CASSLLQGVGQPQHF	15	many	TRBV12-3/TRBV12-4	TRBJ1-5	TRBD1
TGTGCCAGCAGCGGGACAGGCCAAAATTCATCCCTCCACTTT	CASSGTGQNSSLHF	14	.	TRBV9	TRBJ1-6	TRBD1
TGTGCCAGCAGTGATAGCGGGACTAGCGGGCTTAATGAGCAGTTCTTC	CASSDSGTSGLNEQFF	16	.	TRBV6-1	TRBJ2-1	TRBD2
TGCGCCAGCAGCCAAGATCGGACAGGGGAGATCTACGAGCAGTACTTC	CASSQDRTGEIYEQYF	16	few	TRBV4-1	TRBJ2-7	TRBD1
TGTGCCAGCAGTTTTCTTAGCGGGAGGGCCCTCATCGAGCAGTACTTC	CASSFLSGRALIEQYF	16	.	TRBV12-3/TRBV12-4	TRBJ2-7	TRBD2
TGTGCCAGCAGCTTATCTAGTCCCACAGATACGCAGTATTTT	CASSLSSPTDTQYF	14	few	TRBV7-9	TRBJ2-3	.
TGTGCCAGCAGCCAAGGGACTAAACCAACCGGGGAGCTGTTTTTT	CASSQGTKPTGELFF	15	few	TRBV11-3	TRBJ2-2	TRBD2
TGCGCCAGCAGTGACCCCGGGACAGGCTTCAATCAGCCCCAGCATTTT	CASSDPGTGFNQPQHF	16	many	TRBV10-2	TRBJ1-5	TRBD1
TGTGCCAGCAGCCCCGGAGGCGGGAGGGTAATTTCAGATACGCAGTATTTT	CASSPGGGRVISDTQYF	17	few	TRBV5-4	TRBJ2-3	TRBD2